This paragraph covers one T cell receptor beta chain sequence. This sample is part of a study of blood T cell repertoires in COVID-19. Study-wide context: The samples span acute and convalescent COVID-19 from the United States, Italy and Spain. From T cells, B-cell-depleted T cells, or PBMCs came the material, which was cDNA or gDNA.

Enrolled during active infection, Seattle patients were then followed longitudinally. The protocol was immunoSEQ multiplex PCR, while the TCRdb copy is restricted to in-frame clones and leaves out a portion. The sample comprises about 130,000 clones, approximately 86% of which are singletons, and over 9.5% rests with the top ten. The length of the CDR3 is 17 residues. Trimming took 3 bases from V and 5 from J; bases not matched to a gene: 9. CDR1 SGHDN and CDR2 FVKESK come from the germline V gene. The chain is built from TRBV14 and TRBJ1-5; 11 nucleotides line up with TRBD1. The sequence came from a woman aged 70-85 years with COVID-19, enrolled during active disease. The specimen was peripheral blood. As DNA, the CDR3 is TGTGCCAGCAGCCACATCCTACCGGGACAGGGGGATCAGCCCCAGCATTTT. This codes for CASSHILPGQGDQPQHF.